This T cell receptor beta chain was retrieved from a study of blood T cells in healthy people across ages. Points from the study as a whole: It was not possible, with unsorted PBMCs, to conclusively compare naive and antigen-experienced cells. Whereas aged donors had fewer naive CD4+ cells, long-lived donors had more of them and higher diversity.

Per sample, at least 5 micrograms of total RNA were extracted. A second PCR of about 7 to 11 cycles used a sample-barcoded 5' primer and a J-beta primer mix. TCRdb reprocessed the 5' RACE reads with MiXCR, giving one entry per CDR3 protein. The top ten clones hold about 18% of a sample with about 570,000 distinct CDR3 sequences, 27% of them seen once. This clonotype was counted between two and nine times. The target antigen is unknown. This clonotype was sampled from a woman aged 70-85 years in good health. Sequenced material: blood.

This CDR3 is CASSQDLPGAGAERATQYF. Here the CDR3 DNA reads TGCGCCAGCAGCCAAGATCTCCCCGGGGCGGGGGCCGAAAGGGCAACCCAGTACTTC. The chain carries TRBV4-3 and TRBJ2-5, with D possibly matching TRBD2 (7 bases). CDR1 and CDR2 (germline): LGHNA, YSLEER. The CDR3 is 19 residues long. Deletions cut 0 bases from V and 8 bases from J, with 28 bases between.